This TCR beta chain was identified in a study of cytomegalovirus exposure and HLA in healthy donors. The PCR ran on 60 Vbeta and 13 Jbeta primers. In the authors' methods: As a later analysis found, there were 82 million or so unique TCR beta chains, of which roughly 11 million were shared. The assay was immunoSEQ multiplex PCR, and TCRdb's table has in-frame clones only and misses some. The V and J calls and clone size were taken over from that table, and D and trimming were inferred from the DNA. The data show over 150,000 clones, around 68% seen once. In its sample, this clone was seen a few times. Its antigen is currently unknown. Per germline, CDR1 LNHDA and CDR2 SQIVND (reference sequence). The CDR3 length is 17 residues. Losses at the gene ends were 6 bases for V and 0 bases for J; bases not matched to a gene: 10. Findings and limits, study-wide: Rarity characterized most TCR sequences, yet some public TCRs appeared in many donors. Cytomegalovirus association was listed for about 160 TCR beta chains.

The origin of this receptor is a man in his fifties in good health and CMV-seronegative. What was sequenced was PBMCs. V is TRBV19 and J is TRBJ1-1; 10 nucleotides agree with TRBD1. Written as DNA, the CDR3 is TGTGCCAGTAGACCCCGGGACAGGGGACAGGTGAACACTGAAGCTTTCTTT. This sequence encodes CASRPRDRGQVNTEAFF.